Listed here is a single TCR beta chain. Data came from immunoSEQ multiplex PCR; TCRdb stores just in-frame clones and leaves some out. The sample carries fewer than 110,000 clones, 75% to 95% recorded once. The data belong to a study of T cell changes during pregnancy in multiple sclerosis. Germline CDR1 and CDR2: SEHNR and FQNEAQ (reference sequence). The CDR3 is 15 amino acids. Between the trimmed V and J ends, which lost 1 base and 2 bases, there was a span of 12 bases. The starting material was peripheral blood, obtained in the second trimester of pregnancy. The clonotype comes from a female donor with multiple sclerosis, enrolled in a pregnancy study. This chain links TRBV7-9 with TRBJ2-7, with D possibly matching TRBD2 (6 bases). Written as DNA, the CDR3 is TGTGCCAGCAGCTTAGAGAGGGGACTGGCCTACGAGCAGTACTTC. Amino acid sequence: CASSLERGLAYEQYF.